This T cell receptor (beta chain) was sequenced in a study of blood T cell repertoires in COVID-19. Looking at the study overall: The United States, Italy and Spain were the sources of the acute and convalescent COVID-19 samples. Sample material is recorded as cDNA or gDNA derived from T cells, B-cell-depleted T cells, or PBMCs.

Profiling relied on immunoSEQ multiplex PCR, and the TCRdb table lists in-frame clones only, not all of them. The repertoire has about 130,000 clones, about 83% of them found once; the top ten carry 9.7%. V shed 6 bases and J shed 5 bases, with 10 bases lying between them. The length of the CDR3 is 11 residues. Germline V gene sequence: CDR1 DFQATT, CDR2 SNEGSKA (reference sequence). This chain joins TRBV20-1 and TRBJ1-2; TRBD1 might be the D (6 bases). What was sequenced was peripheral blood. This sequence originates from a man aged 35 to 55 with active or convalescent COVID-19. CDR3 bases: TGCAGTGCCCGGACAGATTATGGCTACACCTTC. This sequence encodes CSARTDYGYTF.